These 8 T cell receptor beta chains came from one sample sequenced in a study of spatial heterogeneity in lung cancer. Time point of the sample: sample taken at primary tumor resection. General study points: Mutation tallies in tumors tracked expanded intratumoral alpha and beta TCR counts.

TCRdb ran MiXCR on the 5' RACE reads and lists one entry per CDR3 protein. This table holds roughly 10,000 distinct CDR3 sequences, around 12% found once. No antigen is known for these receptors. The sample here was lung tumor tissue, taken at surgery. These receptors were taken from a male donor with early-stage non-small cell lung cancer.

A remark on this clonotype: Within a library made for alpha chains, this beta chain is off target, and its count is uninformative. V and J are TRBV27 and TRBJ1-2; D is ambiguous. Germline lookup yields CDR1 MNHEY and CDR2 SMNVEV (reference sequence). CDR3 length: 13 amino acids. V was trimmed by 3 bases and J by 5 bases, leaving 10 bases between them. The CDR3 loop is CASSFIGSYGYTF. CDR3 sequence (DNA): TGTGCCAGCAGTTTTATAGGCTCGTATGGCTACACCTTC.

This clonotype was counted at least ten times. This beta chain was picked up by a library intended for alpha chains and is off target, so its count carries little meaning. The genes are TRBV2 and TRBJ2-2; TRBD1 aligns across 9 bases. V shed 6 bases and J 7 bases; nucleotides not matched to a gene: 3. Germline CDR1 SNHLY, CDR2 FYNNEI. The CDR3 runs 13 residues. CDR3 sequence: CASRGQGGGELFF. The CDR3 DNA is TGTGCCAGCAGGGGACAGGGCGGCGGGGAGCTGTTTTTT.

This clonotype is deemed medium-sized (0.01 to 0.1%). Within a library made for alpha chains, this beta chain is off target, and its count is uninformative. This rearrangement joins TRBV30 to TRBJ1-2; no clear D gene. The germline gives CDR1 GTSNPN, CDR2 SVGIG (reference sequence). Trimming left V 4 bases short and J 4 bases short, with 10 bases between. The CDR3 has 12 amino acids. This CDR3 is CAWKYVIYGYTF. CDR3 DNA sequence: TGTGCCTGGAAATACGTAATCTATGGCTACACCTTC.

Judged by abundance, this clonotype is medium-sized. Because the library targeted alpha chains, this beta chain is an off-target read whose size means little. The chain has TRBV5-1 and TRBJ2-2; tentatively, D is TRBD2 (6 bases). Germline assignment: CDR1 SGHRS and CDR2 YFSETQ. This CDR3 contains 14 residues. The V gene lost 6 bases and the J gene lost 1 base, with 10 bases spanning the gap. CDR3 DNA: TGCGCCAGCAAGGGGCGGGAGAACACCGGGGAGCTGTTTTTT. Its protein is CASKGRENTGELFF.

Sample share makes this clonotype medium-sized. With the library built for alpha chains, this beta chain is off target and its frequency is not meaningful. V gene TRBV7-6 combines with J gene TRBJ2-7; D not resolved. CDR1 is SGHVS, CDR2 FNYEAQ, per germline. The CDR3 extends over 13 amino acids. The V end was cut by 5 bases, the J end by 0 bases, with 8 bases between. The CDR3 sequence is CASSPLSSYEQYF. In nucleotides, the CDR3 is TGTGCCAGCAGCCCTTTAAGCTCCTACGAGCAGTACTTC.

To note about this clonotype: This beta chain was picked up by a library intended for alpha chains and is off target, so its count carries little meaning. This chain connects TRBV20-1 to TRBJ2-7; D is possibly TRBD2 (5 bases). V was cut by 6 bases and J by 3 bases, with 15 bases left in between. Germline CDR1 reads DFQATT; CDR2 reads SNEGSKA (reference sequence). The CDR3 length is 13 residues. CDR3 sequence: CSAVGADYYEQYF. Here the CDR3 DNA reads TGCAGTGCAGTCGGAGCGGATTACTACGAGCAGTACTTC.

In its sample, this clonotype was seen many times. The size of this beta chain means little, since it is a stray read in a library made for alpha chains. The rearrangement uses TRBV6-5 and TRBJ2-3, with D possibly matching TRBD1 (6 bases). CDR1 is MNHEY and CDR2 is SVGAGI in the germline V gene. The CDR3 loop spans 16 amino acids. The ends were cut back, 6 bases at V and 2 bases at J, with 18 bases in the middle. Here the CDR3 DNA reads TGTGCCAGCAGAAGGGACACCTTGGGGCTCACAGATACGCAGTATTTT. Protein sequence: CASRRDTLGLTDTQYF.

This clonotype was counted a few times. The size of this beta chain means little, since it is a stray read in a library made for alpha chains. This chain connects TRBV6-2 or TRBV6-3 to TRBJ2-3, with D uncertain. Germline lookup yields CDR1 MNHEY and CDR2 SVGEGT. The CDR3 extends over 12 amino acids. Trimming pared 2 bases from V and 5 bases from J, leaving 5 bases between. The chain's CDR3 is CASSYARDTQYF. The CDR3 DNA follows: TGTGCCAGCAGTTACGCTCGAGATACGCAGTATTTT.